These 25 T cell receptor beta chains came from one sample sequenced in a study of radiation and T cells in renal cell carcinoma. Time point described: blood 4 weeks post-SBRT, at nephrectomy. Treatment defined: 15 Gy SBRT to primary tumor, nephrectomy 4 weeks later. Some clones are missing from TCRdb's copy, which holds only in-frame ones; the method was immunoSEQ multiplex PCR. This sample carries 40,000 to 50,000 clones, roughly 82% of them seen once, and the ten largest clones take around a quarter. Sequenced here: blood, sampled from a patient whose treatment included radiotherapy and nephrectomy. The receptors were gathered from a woman in her 70s with renal cell carcinoma.

The count of this clone is one. J is TRBJ2-1 and V is TRBV19, with a tentative D call TRBD2 (7 bases). V lost 0 bases, J lost 6 bases, and 12 bases lay in between. There are 15 residues in the CDR3. Germline loops: CDR1 LNHDA, CDR2 SQIVND (reference sequence). Written as DNA, the CDR3 is TGTGCCAGTAGTATAGACGGGGGGCCAATCAATGAGCAGTTCTTC. Encoded protein: CASSIDGGPINEQFF.

The V and J genes are TRBV7-2 and TRBJ2-5; D remains ambiguous. The CDR3 is 15 amino acids. Germline CDR1 SGHTA, CDR2 FQGNSA. With 7 bases removed from V and 4 bases from J, the gap between germline ends came to 19 bases. CDR3 protein: CASNQYVAARETQYF. CDR3 nucleotide sequence: TGTGCCAGCAACCAATACGTGGCAGCGCGAGAGACCCAGTACTTC.

The chain links TRBV7-9 to TRBJ2-5, with D maybe TRBD1 (5 bases). The V gene's germline CDR1 is SEHNR and CDR2 FQNEAQ (reference sequence). The length of the CDR3 is 14 residues. Between the trimmed V and J ends, which lost 1 base and 1 base, there was a span of 7 bases. The CDR3 DNA follows: TGTGCCAGCAGCTTAGAACAGGTCCAAGAGACCCAGTACTTC. It codes for CASSLEQVQETQYF.

This chain links TRBV4-1 with TRBJ2-5, with a weak D call TRBD2 (6 bases). Germline loops: CDR1 MGHRA, CDR2 YSYEKL. The CDR3 totals 15 residues. Trimming removed 1 base from V and 4 bases from J, with 13 bases in between. CDR3 coding DNA: TGCGCCAGCAGCCAAGGCCCGGGAGAGGCAGAGACCCAGTACTTC. The encoded protein is CASSQGPGEAETQYF.

V usage is TRBV9 and J usage is TRBJ2-6; no firm D call. The V gene lost 4 bases and the J gene lost 0 bases, with 11 bases spanning the gap. Germline V gene sequence: CDR1 SGDLS, CDR2 YYNGEE. The CDR3 length is 16 residues. The CDR3 here is CASSPSGASGANVLTF. The CDR3 DNA is TGTGCCAGCAGCCCTTCCGGTGCCTCTGGGGCCAACGTCCTGACTTTC.

This chain joins TRBV7-8 and TRBJ2-5; D gene uncertain. Germline CDR1 SGHVS, CDR2 FQNEAQ. The CDR3 totals 13 residues. Trimming took 1 base from V and 5 from J, leaving 8 bases between them. The CDR3 DNA reads TGTGCCAGCAGCTTAGGGGGTAGGGAGACCCAGTACTTC. Residues: CASSLGGRETQYF. Variable domain in full (rest from reference TRBV7-8 and TRBJ2-5): GAGVSQSPRYKVAKRGQDVALRCDPISGHVSLFWYQQALGQGPEFLTYFQNEAQLDKSGLPSDRFFAERPEGSVSTLKIQRTQQEDSAVYLCASSLGGRETQYFGPGTRLLVL.

This clone has a handful of counts. The chain couples TRBV10-3 to TRBJ2-1, with 8 bases lining up with TRBD2. The germline V gene encodes CDR1 ENHRY and CDR2 SYGVKD. The J segment lost 5 bases and the V segment lost 4 bases, leaving 4 bases of the junction unmatched. The length of the CDR3 is 14 residues. CDR3 region: CAISATSADNEQFF. DNA for the CDR3: TGTGCCATCAGTGCGACTAGCGCGGACAATGAGCAGTTCTTC.

This clone showed up just a few times. CDR3 DNA sequence: TGTGCCAGTGCCTCCGCCGGGACAGGGGGCCAGCCCCAGCATTTT. Its protein product is CASASAGTGGQPQHF. The chain uses TRBV27 and TRBJ1-5, with 12 bases lining up with TRBD1. The CDR3 sequence is 15 residues long. Germline values: CDR1 MNHEY, CDR2 SMNVEV (reference sequence). The J segment lost 7 bases and the V segment lost 9 bases, leaving 10 bases of the junction unmatched.

V and J are TRBV2 and TRBJ1-2; no firm D call. V was cut by 4 bases and J by 8 bases, with 8 bases left in between. The CDR3 runs to 11 residues. Germline V gene lookup returns CDR1 SNHLY and CDR2 FYNNEI. The CDR3 spells CASSVGAGYTF. In nucleotides, the CDR3 is TGTGCCAGCAGTGTAGGAGCCGGCTACACCTTC.

The chain links TRBV6-5 to TRBJ2-3; 7 bases line up with TRBD2. This CDR3 has 15 residues. Germline loops: CDR1 MNHEY, CDR2 SVGAGI. V gave up 5 bases and J gave up 0 bases; unmatched junction bases: 5. This chain's CDR3 is CASSPLAASTDTQYF. As DNA, the CDR3 is TGTGCCAGCAGTCCGCTAGCGGCTAGCACAGATACGCAGTATTTT.

This clone has just a few counts. This chain links TRBV7-2 with TRBJ1-1, with unresolved D. The CDR3 runs 14 residues. With 3 bases removed from V and 4 bases from J, the gap between germline ends came to 12 bases. Germline CDR1 reads SGHTA; CDR2 reads FQGNSA. The CDR3 DNA follows: TGTGCCAGCAGCTTGTTCCTGACACCCACTGAAGCTTTCTTT. Its protein is CASSLFLTPTEAFF.

This chain connects TRBV7-2 to TRBJ2-2, with a weak D call TRBD1 (5 bases). CDR3 length equals 15 residues. From germline, CDR1 is SGHTA and CDR2 FQGNSA. V lost 1 base and J 3 bases, leaving 9 bases between the germline ends. The CDR3 coding sequence is TGTGCCAGCAGCTTAGTTATGGGGCACACCGGGGAGCTGTTTTTT. Translating gives CASSLVMGHTGELFF.

The genes are TRBV2 and TRBJ1-5; D is uncertain. CDR3 length equals 17 residues. Trimming cost V 0 bases and J 1 base, with 13 bases left between them. CDR1 and CDR2 from the germline V gene are SNHLY and FYNNEI. The CDR3 protein is CASSEAQGFLSNQPQHF. The DNA of the CDR3 is TGTGCCAGCAGTGAAGCGCAAGGGTTTTTAAGCAATCAGCCCCAGCATTTT.

This sequence joins TRBV4-1 and TRBJ2-3, with D possibly matching TRBD2 (7 bases). Looked up from germline, CDR1 is MGHRA and CDR2 is YSYEKL. CDR3 length: 15 amino acids. V shed 1 base and J shed 5 bases, with 13 bases lying between them. The CDR3 is CASSQAAGAVDTQYF. CDR3 bases: TGCGCCAGCAGCCAAGCGGCGGGGGCCGTAGATACGCAGTATTTT.

V and J are TRBV6-6 and TRBJ1-1; tentative D call: TRBD1 (6 bases). V was clipped by 6 bases and J by 8 bases, with 16 bases between them. Germline V lookup: CDR1 MNHNY, CDR2 SVGAGI (reference sequence). This CDR3 region has 13 residues. The CDR3 sequence is CASSPRTEVEAFF. DNA for the CDR3: TGTGCCAGCAGCCCCCGGACAGAGGTAGAAGCTTTCTTT.

This CDR3 is CASSYGASGGLDTQYF. In DNA, the CDR3 is TGTGCCAGCAGTTATGGAGCTAGCGGGGGGTTAGATACGCAGTATTTT. The chain recombines TRBV6-6 with TRBJ2-3; TRBD2 aligns across 11 bases. J lost 5 bases, V lost 3 bases, and 7 bases had no gene match. Germline CDR1 reads MNHNY; CDR2 reads SVGAGI (reference sequence). This CDR3 is built from 16 residues.

The chain uses TRBV5-8 and TRBJ1-5; D perhaps matches TRBD1 (6 bases). The germline V gene has CDR1 SGHTS and CDR2 YDEGEE. This CDR3 has 17 residues. The V and J ends lost 4 bases and 0 bases respectively, with 17 bases between them. The CDR3 DNA reads TGTGCCAGCAGCACAGGGCGGGCGACCTATAGCAATCAGCCCCAGCATTTT. Its translation: CASSTGRATYSNQPQHF.

This chain links TRBV13 with TRBJ2-7; perhaps D is TRBD1 or TRBD2 (5 bases each). The CDR3 spans 17 residues. Germline V gene data show CDR1 as PRHDT and CDR2 as FYEKMQ (reference sequence). V was pared by 5 bases and J by 0 bases, with 20 bases between. Here the CDR3 DNA reads TGTGCCAGCAGCCCCCCTCGCTACGGGACGGTCTCCTACGAGCAGTACTTC. The encoded protein is CASSPPRYGTVSYEQYF.

This chain links TRBV4-2 with TRBJ2-5; TRBD2 aligns across 8 bases. Germline CDR1 and CDR2: LGHNA and YNFKEQ. V trimming: 2 bases; J trimming: 3 bases; junction bases outside the gene matches: 20. The CDR3 extends over 20 amino acids. CDR3 DNA: TGTGCCAGCAGCCAATCCGGCCCAATCGGTAGCGGGGAGAGCAAAGAGACCCAGTACTTC. Amino acid sequence: CASSQSGPIGSGESKETQYF.

This chain links TRBV19 with TRBJ2-1; 11 positions match TRBD2. CDR1 and CDR2 from the germline V gene are LNHDA and SQIVND (reference sequence). The CDR3 runs to 17 residues. Trimming cost V 1 base and J 0 bases; bases outside gene matches: 2. The CDR3 sequence is CASSIASGGNSYNEQFF. CDR3 sequence (DNA): TGTGCCAGTAGTATAGCTAGCGGGGGGAACTCCTACAATGAGCAGTTCTTC.

The chain joins TRBV25-1 to TRBJ1-4; D might be TRBD1 (5 bases). V lost 5 bases and J 6 bases, leaving 13 bases between the germline ends. From germline, CDR1 is MGHDK and CDR2 SYGVNS. CDR3 size: 14 residues. CDR3 DNA sequence: TGTGCCAGCAGTTTTACGGGGGGTTATGAAAAACTGTTTTTT. Its translation is CASSFTGGYEKLFF. Looking up the rest from reference TRBV25-1 and TRBJ1-4 gives the full variable domain: EADIYQTPRYLVIGTGKKITLECSQTMGHDKMYWYQQDPGMELHLIHYSYGVNSTEKGDLSSESTVSRIRTEHFPLTLESARPSHTSQYLCASSFTGGYEKLFFGSGTQLSVL.

This sequence joins TRBV19 and TRBJ1-1; 7 bases fit TRBD1. Per germline, CDR1 LNHDA and CDR2 SQIVND (reference sequence). V gave up 11 bases and J gave up 0 bases; unmatched junction bases: 9. The CDR3 runs to 14 residues. CDR3 in amino acids: CAVTSGGLNTEAFF. The CDR3, as DNA: TGTGCCGTGACCTCAGGGGGGTTGAACACTGAAGCTTTCTTT.

V usage is TRBV7-2 and J usage is TRBJ1-2; no clear D. Trimming took 4 bases from V and 4 from J, leaving 7 bases between them. The CDR3 is 12 amino acids. Germline values: CDR1 SGHTA, CDR2 FQGNSA. The CDR3 region has the DNA TGTGCCAGCAGCTCAAACAGCTATGGCTACACCTTC. Its protein is CASSSNSYGYTF.

This chain uses TRBV19 with TRBJ2-7; possibly TRBD1 or TRBD2 for D (5 bases each). The CDR3 extends over 14 amino acids. Germline values: CDR1 LNHDA, CDR2 SQIVND (reference sequence). With 4 bases removed from V and 4 bases from J, the gap between germline ends came to 14 bases. The CDR3: CASSRPGPMYEQYF. CDR3 coding DNA: TGTGCCAGTAGTAGACCGGGACCTATGTACGAGCAGTACTTC.

The chain links TRBV6-6 to TRBJ1-5, with 7 bases that match TRBD1. The CDR3 is made up of 16 amino acids. The germline V gene encodes CDR1 MNHNY and CDR2 SVGAGI (reference sequence). The trim removed 6 bases at V and 6 bases at J, leaving 14 bases unmatched. CDR3 nucleotide sequence: TGTGCCAGCAGGGACTTGCAGACAGGGTTCCCTCAGCCCCAGCATTTT. Encoded protein: CASRDLQTGFPQPQHF.